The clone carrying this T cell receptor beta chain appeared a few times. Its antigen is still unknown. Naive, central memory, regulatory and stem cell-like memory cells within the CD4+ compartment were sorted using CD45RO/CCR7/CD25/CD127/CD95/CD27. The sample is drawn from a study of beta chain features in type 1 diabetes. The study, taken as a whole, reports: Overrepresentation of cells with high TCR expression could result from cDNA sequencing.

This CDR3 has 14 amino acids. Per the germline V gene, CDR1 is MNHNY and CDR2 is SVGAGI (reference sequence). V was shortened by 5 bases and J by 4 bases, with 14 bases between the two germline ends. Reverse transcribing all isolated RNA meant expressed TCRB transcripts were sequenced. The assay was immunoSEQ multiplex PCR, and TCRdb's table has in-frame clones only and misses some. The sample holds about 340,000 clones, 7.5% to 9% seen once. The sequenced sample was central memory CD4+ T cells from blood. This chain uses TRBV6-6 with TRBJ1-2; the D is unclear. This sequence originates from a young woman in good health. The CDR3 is CASSDPAARYGYTF. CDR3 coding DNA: TGTGCCAGCAGTGACCCCGCGGCGCGCTATGGCTACACCTTC.